The clone carrying this TCR beta chain has only one observation. V lost 4 bases and J 5 bases, leaving 9 bases between the germline ends. The CDR3 totals 13 residues. From germline, CDR1 is ENHRY and CDR2 SYGVKD. These data originate in a study of blood T cell repertoires in COVID-19. Profiled with immunoSEQ multiplex PCR; TCRdb holds only in-frame clones, not every one. Among fewer than 35,000 clones, more than 75% were seen once, and the ten largest hold more than 7%. The chain joins TRBV10-3 to TRBJ1-5; D unresolved. Sequencing was performed on peripheral blood. This clonotype originated in a man in his sixties or seventies with active or convalescent COVID-19. The CDR3 DNA reads TGTGCCATCAGTGCCGGGGAGGATCAGCCCCAGCATTTT. As protein: CAISAGEDQPQHF.